The 32 T cell receptor beta chains in this list originate from one sample, sequenced in a study of OX40 agonist ivuxolimab in advanced cancers. Sequenced by immunoSEQ multiplex PCR; TCRdb stores in-frame clones only, minus some. Found here are 90,000 to 100,000 clones, about 90% of them singletons; the top ten hold roughly 0.15%. This sample comprised CD4+ or CD8+ T cells sorted from blood, obtained in a trial of the OX40 agonist ivuxolimab. These receptors originate from an adult with an advanced solid tumor such as melanoma, head and neck, liver or kidney cancer.

The chain couples TRBV2 to TRBJ1-3; TRBD1 aligns across 7 bases. V was pared by 5 bases and J by 1 base, with 5 bases of the junction left unmatched. This CDR3 region has 15 residues. CDR1 and CDR2 (germline): SNHLY, FYNNEI. The CDR3 here is CASSQDRVSGNTIYF. The CDR3 DNA reads as TGTGCCAGCAGTCAAGACAGGGTATCTGGAAACACCATATATTTT.

The chain carries TRBV6-6 and TRBJ1-2; D call uncertain. The CDR3 has 13 residues. Trimming left V 3 bases short and J 8 bases short, with 13 bases between. CDR1 is MNHNY, CDR2 SVGAGI, per germline (reference sequence). CDR3: CASSYGLFAGYTF. CDR3 nucleotides: TGTGCCAGCAGTTATGGACTGTTCGCAGGCTACACCTTC.

The J gene is TRBJ2-1, the V gene TRBV10-1; the match to TRBD2 covers 7 bases. The CDR3 sequence is 14 residues long. V was clipped by 3 bases and J by 3 bases; unmatched bases: 2. In germline, CDR1 is WNHNN, CDR2 SYGVQD (reference sequence). The CDR3 region is CASSDRTSYNEQFF. In nucleotides, the CDR3 is TGCGCCAGCAGTGACCGGACTAGCTACAATGAGCAGTTCTTC.

This chain connects TRBV9 to TRBJ2-5, with D perhaps TRBD1 (6 bases). Trimming shortened V by 4 bases and J by 4 bases, and 17 bases separated the two germline ends. Per germline, CDR1 SGDLS and CDR2 YYNGEE. This CDR3 contains 15 residues. The CDR3 DNA reads TGTGCCAGCAGCTTTTCAGGGGCTAGAGGAGAGACCCAGTACTTC. Translation: CASSFSGARGETQYF.

The chain joins TRBV9 to TRBJ2-3; D gene unclear. Looked up from germline, CDR1 is SGDLS and CDR2 is YYNGEE. V was trimmed by 0 bases and J by 0 bases, leaving 5 bases between them. The CDR3 sequence is 14 residues long. CDR3 loop: CASSVDGSTDTQYF. Written as DNA, the CDR3 is TGTGCCAGCAGCGTAGACGGAAGCACAGATACGCAGTATTTT.

V and J are TRBV27 and TRBJ2-5; TRBD2 matches 8 bases. The CDR3 is 11 residues long. V lost 10 bases and J lost 7; bases outside the gene matches: 5. In germline, CDR1 is MNHEY, CDR2 SMNVEV (reference sequence). CDR3 region: CANTSGGTQYF. CDR3 coding DNA: TGTGCCAACACAAGCGGGGGGACCCAGTACTTC.

The rearrangement joins TRBV5-1 to TRBJ1-3; weak D call: TRBD1 (5 bases). With 4 bases removed from V and 0 bases from J, the gap between germline ends came to 17 bases. The germline gives CDR1 SGHRS, CDR2 YFSETQ. CDR3 length equals 17 residues. In DNA form, the CDR3 reads TGCGCCAGCAGCCCCACATGGGGCGCCACCTCTGGAAACACCATATATTTT. This translates into CASSPTWGATSGNTIYF.

The chain joins TRBV11-2 to TRBJ2-3, with D perhaps given as TRBD1 or TRBD2 (5 bases each). Germline V gene lookup returns CDR1 SGHAT and CDR2 FQNNGV. Trimming took 1 base from V and 3 from J, leaving 8 bases between them. The CDR3 consists of 14 residues. The CDR3 loop reads CASSLGGRTDTQYF. Here the CDR3 DNA reads TGTGCCAGCAGCTTAGGGGGACGGACAGATACGCAGTATTTT.

The rearrangement joins TRBV9 to TRBJ2-7; TRBD2 is a possible D gene (6 bases). V shed 4 bases and J shed 3 bases, with 8 bases lying between them. Germline CDR1 is SGDLS and CDR2 is YYNGEE. CDR3 length: 12 residues. The CDR3 region is CASSPGVYEQYF. The DNA for the CDR3 is TGTGCCAGCAGCCCGGGGGTCTACGAGCAGTACTTC.

V gene TRBV5-1 combines with J gene TRBJ2-2, with D unresolved. The V end was cut by 5 bases, the J end by 4 bases, with 3 bases between. The germline gives CDR1 SGHRS, CDR2 YFSETQ. CDR3 length: 11 amino acids. The CDR3, as DNA: TGCGCCAGCAGTGGCACCGGGGAGCTGTTTTTT. Translating gives CASSGTGELFF.

The chain joins TRBV11-2 to TRBJ2-3; perhaps D is TRBD1 or TRBD2 (5 bases each). The CDR3 is made up of 13 amino acids. Deletions cut 4 bases from V and 6 bases from J, with 11 bases between. CDR1 and CDR2 from the germline V gene are SGHAT and FQNNGV. The DNA for the CDR3 is TGTGCCAGCAGCTGGGGGATACACGATACGCAGTATTTT. Translation gives CASSWGIHDTQYF.

The chain couples TRBV4-2 to TRBJ1-1; 7 nucleotides line up with TRBD1. J lost 1 base, V lost 0 bases, and 11 bases had no gene match. From germline, CDR1 is LGHNA and CDR2 YNFKEQ. This CDR3 is built from 18 residues. CDR3 sequence (DNA): TGTGCCAGCAGCCAAGATCCGTCGACAGGGTCGCCGAACACTGAAGCTTTCTTT. Its protein is CASSQDPSTGSPNTEAFF.

Turning to this clone: The junction shows a germline mismatch at one end, possibly a read error. The V call is TRBV5-1, the J call TRBJ2-1, with D unresolved. The CDR3 consists of 14 residues. Germline assignment: CDR1 SGHRS and CDR2 YFSETQ. CDR3 in DNA: TGCGCCAGCAGCTTGACGTATGGAACTGAGGCCAAGATCTTC. Translating it yields CASSLTYGTEAKIF.

The chain has TRBV30 and TRBJ2-3; D is unresolved. V dropped 2 bases and J dropped 0 bases, with 18 bases sitting between them. The CDR3 totals 17 residues. In germline, CDR1 is GTSNPN, CDR2 SVGIG (reference sequence). The CDR3 region has the DNA TGTGCCTGGAGTCCTTTCGAACTCTTATCTAGCACAGATACGCAGTATTTT. Translation: CAWSPFELLSSTDTQYF.

The chain combines TRBV6-1 with TRBJ2-7; 7 bases line up with TRBD1. Trimming took 8 bases from V and 11 from J; bases not matched to a gene: 9. Germline-derived CDR1 and CDR2 are MNHNS and SASEGT. This CDR3 contains 11 residues. The DNA of the CDR3 is TGTGCCAGCGAAGGGGGACAGACGGAGTACTTC. It is translated as CASEGGQTEYF.

The rearrangement uses TRBV6-1 and TRBJ2-7, with D hard to call. The CDR3 runs 14 residues. CDR1 is MNHNS and CDR2 is SASEGT in the germline V gene. Trimming removed 6 bases at V and 0 bases at J, with 12 bases between. CDR3 DNA: TGTGCCAGCAGCCCCGGACCGGCCTCCTACGAGCAGTACTTC. This translates into CASSPGPASYEQYF.

This chain joins TRBV7-9 and TRBJ2-7; TRBD1 matches at 8 bases. The CDR3 totals 14 residues. J gave up 3 bases and V 7 bases, and 8 bases lay outside the gene matches. The germline V gene has CDR1 SEHNR and CDR2 FQNEAQ (reference sequence). The chain's CDR3 is CASTKRTGHYEQYF. The CDR3 nucleotides read TGTGCCAGCACCAAGCGGACAGGGCACTACGAGCAGTACTTC.

This chain joins TRBV30 and TRBJ1-5; a weak D match, TRBD1 (6 bases). Germline V gene sequence: CDR1 GTSNPN, CDR2 SVGIG (reference sequence). The CDR3 contains 19 residues. V was cut by 0 bases and J by 0 bases, with 21 bases left in between. CDR3 DNA: TGTGCCTGGAGTGTACGGAAGAAGGGAGGGGGATTTAGCAATCAGCCCCAGCATTTT. Translated: CAWSVRKKGGGFSNQPQHF.

The sample holds a few counts of this clone. The chain employs TRBV6-5 and TRBJ1-1; D not resolved. The CDR3 sequence is 14 residues long. Trimming left V 2 bases short and J 1 base short, with 8 bases between. CDR1 MNHEY and CDR2 SVGAGI come from the germline V gene. CDR3 in DNA: TGTGCCAGCAGTTACGTCCCCTGGAACACTGAAGCTTTCTTT. It encodes CASSYVPWNTEAFF.

The chain carries TRBV6-1 and TRBJ2-2, with 8 nucleotides matching TRBD1. Losses at the gene ends were 7 bases for V and 6 bases for J; bases not matched to a gene: 10. Germline V CDR1 and CDR2: MNHNS, SASEGT. This CDR3 is 15 amino acids long. In nucleotides, the CDR3 is TGTGCCAGCATAGGCAGGGGGCGCACCGCCGGGGAGCTGTTTTTT. Its translation: CASIGRGRTAGELFF.

The chain is built from TRBV9 and TRBJ1-1; 7 nucleotides match TRBD1. Looked up from germline, CDR1 is SGDLS and CDR2 is YYNGEE. Trimming removed 0 bases from V and 7 bases from J; junction bases left unmatched: 3. The CDR3 length is 13 residues. The CDR3 here is CASSVGGTDEAFF. CDR3 coding DNA: TGTGCCAGCAGCGTAGGGGGGACAGATGAAGCTTTCTTT.

The chain is built from TRBV15 and TRBJ1-1; 8 bases are shared with TRBD1. J gave up 4 bases and V 0 bases, and 1 base lay outside the gene matches. This CDR3 has 14 residues. The germline V gene encodes CDR1 LNHNV and CDR2 YYDKDF (reference sequence). CDR3 sequence (DNA): TGTGCCACCAGCAGAGATGACAGGGGCACTGAAGCTTTCTTT. Protein: CATSRDDRGTEAFF.

This sequence joins TRBV9 and TRBJ2-3; TRBD2 agrees at 13 bases. This CDR3 region has 18 residues. J was trimmed by 4 bases and V by 3 bases; bases with no gene match: 11. In germline, CDR1 is SGDLS, CDR2 YYNGEE. The CDR3 region has the DNA TGTGCCAGCAGCGCCGGGACTAGCGGGACGTCAGGGGCAGATACGCAGTATTTT. Translated, it gives CASSAGTSGTSGADTQYF.

This rearrangement joins TRBV7-3 to TRBJ2-5, with D possibly TRBD2 on 6 matching bases. From germline, CDR1 is SGHTA and CDR2 FQGTGA. CDR3 length: 15 amino acids. Trimming took off 4 bases at V and 1 base at J, with 13 bases between the two ends. CDR3 nucleotide sequence: TGTGCCAGCAGCTCGCGGAGGGGCCGCCAAGAGACCCAGTACTTC. It yields the protein CASSSRRGRQETQYF.

V and J are TRBV10-2 and TRBJ1-2, with a weak D call TRBD1 (5 bases). Between the trimmed V and J ends, which lost 0 bases and 4 bases, there was a span of 6 bases. CDR1 is WSHSY and CDR2 is SAAADI in the germline V gene. The length of the CDR3 is 13 residues. The CDR3 bases are TGCGCCAGCAGTGAGTCGGGGACCTATGGCTACACCTTC. Translating it yields CASSESGTYGYTF.

This clone was recorded once. The chain uses TRBV25-1 and TRBJ1-5, with D possibly being TRBD1 (5 bases). The CDR3 is made up of 12 amino acids. V lost 4 bases to trimming and J lost 5 bases, with 6 bases between them. Per germline, CDR1 MGHDK and CDR2 SYGVNS. CDR3 sequence: CASSVGDQPQHF. As DNA, the CDR3 is TGTGCCAGCAGTGTGGGGGATCAGCCCCAGCATTTT.

The gene calls are TRBV7-9 and TRBJ1-6; D may be TRBD1 (6 bases). Germline CDR1 and CDR2: SEHNR and FQNEAQ (reference sequence). This CDR3 region has 16 residues. Deletions cut 7 bases from V and 7 bases from J, with 20 bases between. CDR3: CASNWGGPTINSPLHF. CDR3 DNA sequence: TGTGCCAGCAACTGGGGGGGCCCGACCATAAATTCACCCCTCCACTTT. Together with reference TRBV7-9 and TRBJ1-6, the CDR3 gives the full variable domain: DTGVSQNPRHKITKRGQNVTFRCDPISEHNRLYWYRQTLGQGPEFLTYFQNEAQLEKSRLLSDRFSAERPKGSFSTLEIQRTEQGDSAMYLCASNWGGPTINSPLHFGNGTRLTVT.

The chain is built from TRBV18 and TRBJ2-3; possibly TRBD1 for D (6 bases). The V end lost 0 bases, the J end lost 5 bases, and 6 bases lay between the germline ends. This CDR3 has 13 amino acids. Germline values: CDR1 KGHSH, CDR2 LQKENI. The CDR3 protein is CASSPPGQDTQYF. In DNA form, the CDR3 reads TGTGCCAGCTCACCACCGGGACAAGATACGCAGTATTTT.

This clone has a single count. The rearrangement joins TRBV7-6 to TRBJ2-5; 7 bases are a match to TRBD2. With 0 bases clipped from V and 2 bases from J, the junction kept 0 bases outside the gene matches. The germline gives CDR1 SGHVS, CDR2 FNYEAQ. The CDR3 consists of 14 residues. In DNA form, the CDR3 reads TGTGCCAGCAGCTTAGCGGGGGGGCAAGAGACCCAGTACTTC. This gives the protein CASSLAGGQETQYF. Together with reference TRBV7-6 and TRBJ2-5, the CDR3 gives the full variable domain: GAGVSQSPRYKVTKRGQDVALRCDPISGHVSLYWYRQALGQGPEFLTYFNYEAQQDKSGLPNDRFSAERPEGSISTLTIQRTEQRDSAMYRCASSLAGGQETQYFGPGTRLLVL.

V is TRBV28 and J is TRBJ2-1; tentative D call: TRBD2 (6 bases). V was shortened by 6 bases and J by 2 bases, with 17 bases between the two germline ends. This CDR3 has 16 residues. Germline V gives CDR1 MDHEN, CDR2 SYDVKM. The CDR3 loop is CASSLGGRQTYNEQFF. CDR3 bases: TGTGCCAGCAGCTTGGGGGGACGGCAGACCTACAATGAGCAGTTCTTC.

V gene TRBV7-3 combines with J gene TRBJ2-1; D gene unclear. This CDR3 is 15 amino acids long. Per germline, CDR1 SGHTA and CDR2 FQGTGA. The germline V and J ends were trimmed by 0 bases and 2 bases, with 8 bases remaining between them. CDR3 DNA sequence: TGTGCCAGCAGCTTAACTCGGGCAACCTACAATGAGCAGTTCTTC. It codes for CASSLTRATYNEQFF.

The chain employs TRBV6-1 and TRBJ1-1, with D tentatively TRBD1 (5 bases). CDR1 MNHNS and CDR2 SASEGT come from the germline V gene. The CDR3 loop spans 15 amino acids. Trimming took off 1 base at V and 10 bases at J, with 19 bases between the two ends. DNA for the CDR3: TGTGCCAGCAGTGAAGTGGGGGGTGATACGGGGAGAGCTTTCTTT. Translated: CASSEVGGDTGRAFF.